These 27 T cell receptor beta chains came from one sample sequenced in a study of blood T cell repertoires in COVID-19. Sequenced by immunoSEQ multiplex PCR; TCRdb stores in-frame clones only, minus some. The data contain 110,000 to 150,000 clones, 70% to 85% of them singletons. Sequencing used peripheral blood. The receptors originated from a woman of 80 years or more with acute or convalescent COVID-19.

This chain connects TRBV3-1 (or the pseudogene TRBV3-2) to TRBJ1-6; 8 bases align to TRBD1. The V and J ends lost 4 bases and 9 bases, in that order; junction bases with no gene match: 5. The CDR3 consists of 14 residues. CDR1 LGHDT and CDR2 YNNKEL come from the germline V gene (reference sequence). CDR3 DNA: TGTGCCAGCAGCCTCCGGACAGGGAGTTCACCCCTCCACTTT. It translates to CASSLRTGSSPLHF.

The chain carries TRBV7-2 and TRBJ2-1; D is ambiguous. CDR3 length: 17 residues. The germline CDR1 and CDR2 sequences are SGHTA and FQGNSA. Trimming left V 2 bases short and J 0 bases short, with 14 bases between. The CDR3 coding sequence is TGTGCCAGCAGCTTAAGACCTAGGCCGGTCTCCTACAATGAGCAGTTCTTC. It specifies CASSLRPRPVSYNEQFF.

The DNA for the CDR3 is TGTGCCAGCAGCTTGTGGAAGGGGACAGATACGCAGTATTTT. Its protein product is CASSLWKGTDTQYF. The chain couples TRBV5-6 to TRBJ2-3; TRBD1 might be the D (5 bases). CDR3 length: 14 amino acids. The germline V gene encodes CDR1 SGHDT and CDR2 YYEEEE. V was trimmed by 1 base and J by 3 bases, leaving 9 bases between them.

The chain employs TRBV6-2 or TRBV6-3 and TRBJ2-5; TRBD1 agrees at 7 bases. V lost 6 bases and J lost 6; bases outside the gene matches: 7. This CDR3 has 13 residues. Germline V gene lookup returns CDR1 MNHEY and CDR2 SVGEGT. Here the CDR3 DNA reads TGTGCCAGCAGCCTGGACAGGTGGAAGACCCAGTACTTC. Protein sequence: CASSLDRWKTQYF.

This chain uses TRBV30 with TRBJ2-7, with 8 bases aligning to TRBD1. The CDR3 is made up of 15 amino acids. Per the germline V gene, CDR1 is GTSNPN and CDR2 is SVGIG (reference sequence). With V trimmed by 0 bases and J by 0 bases, 4 bases remained unmatched. Here the CDR3 DNA reads TGTGCCTGGAGTGTAGGAGGACAGGGCTCCTACGAGCAGTACTTC. Translated: CAWSVGGQGSYEQYF.

The rearrangement links TRBV3-1 (or the pseudogene TRBV3-2) to TRBJ2-1; 8 bases are a match to TRBD2. J gave up 6 bases and V 4 bases, and 5 bases lay outside the gene matches. Germline V lookup: CDR1 LGHDT, CDR2 YNNKEL (reference sequence). The CDR3 extends over 14 amino acids. CDR3 in DNA: TGTGCCAGCAGCCCTCCGGGACTAGTCAATGAGCAGTTCTTC. Translation: CASSPPGLVNEQFF.

This chain joins TRBV7-2 and TRBJ1-4; no definite D call. V lost 3 bases, J lost 10 bases, and 15 bases lay in between. The CDR3 has 14 amino acids. From germline, CDR1 is SGHTA and CDR2 FQGNSA. CDR3 protein: CASSFTPGRGKLFF. For the CDR3, the DNA is TGTGCCAGCAGCTTTACACCTGGGCGGGGAAAACTGTTTTTT.

This rearrangement joins TRBV18 to TRBJ2-1, with D perhaps matching TRBD2 (5 bases). V lost 2 bases to trimming and J lost 7 bases, with 9 bases between them. This CDR3 region has 13 residues. The V gene's germline CDR1 is KGHSH and CDR2 LQKENI. The CDR3 is CASSPSRRNEQFF. As DNA, the CDR3 is TGTGCCAGCTCACCAAGTCGGAGGAATGAGCAGTTCTTC.

V gene TRBV5-1 combines with J gene TRBJ1-6, with 7 positions matching TRBD1. Germline V gene data show CDR1 as SGHRS and CDR2 as YFSETQ. J gave up 5 bases and V 2 bases, and 4 bases lay outside the gene matches. CDR3 size: 15 residues. DNA for the CDR3: TGCGCCAGCAGCTTTGGGGACAGACATAATTCACCCCTCCACTTT. Amino acids: CASSFGDRHNSPLHF. The whole variable domain, remainder taken from reference TRBV5-1 and TRBJ1-6, is KAGVTQTPRYLIKTRGQQVTLSCSPISGHRSVSWYQQTPGQGLQFLFEYFSETQRNKGNFPGRFSGRQFSNSRSEMNVSTLELGDSALYLCASSFGDRHNSPLHFGNGTRLTVT.

The gene calls are TRBV6-2 or TRBV6-3 and TRBJ1-5, with 11 bases fitting TRBD1. This CDR3 is 16 amino acids long. Per the germline V gene, CDR1 is MNHEY and CDR2 is SVGEGT. J gave up 7 bases and V 5 bases, and 10 bases lay outside the gene matches. The CDR3 nucleotides are TGTGCCAGCAGTCTCCGGACAGGGGGCTTACGACAGCCCCAGCATTTT. Protein product: CASSLRTGGLRQPQHF.

This chain connects TRBV3-1 (or the pseudogene TRBV3-2) to TRBJ1-2; 7 nucleotides agree with TRBD1. From germline, CDR1 is LGHDT and CDR2 YNNKEL (reference sequence). The CDR3 runs 13 residues. The V and J ends lost 4 bases and 8 bases, in that order; junction bases with no gene match: 7. This chain's CDR3 is CASSPGQEEGYTF. CDR3 nucleotide sequence: TGTGCCAGCAGCCCAGGACAGGAGGAGGGCTACACCTTC.

The rearrangement joins TRBV5-8 to TRBJ1-3; perhaps TRBD1 as D (6 bases). The CDR3 consists of 15 residues. The germline V gene has CDR1 SGHTS and CDR2 YDEGEE. With 4 bases removed from V and 2 bases from J, the gap between germline ends came to 13 bases. The CDR3 nucleotides are TGTGCCAGCAGCCCCAGGGGTTATACTGGAAACACCATATATTTT. It yields the protein CASSPRGYTGNTIYF.

The chain has TRBV19 and TRBJ1-1; 10 bases agree with TRBD1. CDR3 length: 15 amino acids. CDR1 and CDR2 from the germline V gene are LNHDA and SQIVND (reference sequence). After removal of 8 bases from V and 8 bases from J, the junction contained 14 bases not matched to a gene. CDR3 nucleotide sequence: TGTGCCAGTCCCAAGAGGGGACAGGGGATGACCGAAGCTTTCTTT. Amino acid sequence: CASPKRGQGMTEAFF. Full variable domain (outside the CDR3, taken from reference TRBV19 and TRBJ1-1): DGGITQSPKYLFRKEGQNVTLSCEQNLNHDAMYWYRQDPGQGLRLIYYSQIVNDFQKGDIAEGYSVSREKKESFPLTVTSAQKNPTAFYLCASPKRGQGMTEAFFGQGTRLTVV.

The chain uses TRBV19 and TRBJ1-2; D is ambiguous. V lost 1 base and J lost 5, with 11 bases in between. Germline values: CDR1 LNHDA, CDR2 SQIVND (reference sequence). This CDR3 has 14 residues. CDR3 coding DNA: TGTGCCAGTAGTATAGTATGGAACAGATATGGCTACACCTTC. Residues: CASSIVWNRYGYTF.

The J gene is TRBJ1-6, the V gene TRBV11-2; TRBD1 might be the D (6 bases). Germline values: CDR1 SGHAT, CDR2 FQNNGV. Trimming removed 1 base at V and 14 bases at J, with 18 bases between. The CDR3 sequence is 15 residues long. The CDR3 DNA follows: TGTGCCAGCAGCTTAGTTCAGGGGTATGGGGGAACCCTCCACTTT. Translation gives CASSLVQGYGGTLHF.

This clone was detected only a few times. The J gene is TRBJ1-5, the V gene TRBV19; TRBD1 matches 7 bases. V shed 11 bases and J 0 bases; nucleotides not matched to a gene: 10. The CDR3 is made up of 15 amino acids. Germline V gene data show CDR1 as LNHDA and CDR2 as SQIVND (reference sequence). CDR3 DNA sequence: TGTGCCGGCTCCACAGGGGCTTATAGCAATCAGCCCCAGCATTTT. Its translation is CAGSTGAYSNQPQHF.

The V call is TRBV2, the J call TRBJ1-6; 10 bases are shared with TRBD1. V was clipped by 6 bases and J by 9 bases; unmatched bases: 5. Germline loops: CDR1 SNHLY, CDR2 FYNNEI. There are 14 residues in the CDR3. CDR3 loop: CASRGQGTGSPLHF. DNA for the CDR3: TGTGCCAGCAGGGGACAGGGGACGGGTTCACCCCTCCACTTT.

The chain is built from TRBV9 and TRBJ2-1; 8 bases are shared with TRBD2. There are 14 residues in the CDR3. J gave up 4 bases and V 6 bases, and 6 bases lay outside the gene matches. From germline, CDR1 is SGDLS and CDR2 YYNGEE. In DNA, the CDR3 is TGTGCCAGCAATAGCGGGGATCCATACAATGAGCAGTTCTTC. Translation gives CASNSGDPYNEQFF.

This clone was seen once. This sequence joins TRBV30 and TRBJ1-2; tentative D call: TRBD1 (6 bases). The V end lost 2 bases, the J end lost 2 bases, and 9 bases lay between the germline ends. Germline-derived CDR1 and CDR2 are GTSNPN and SVGIG (reference sequence). The CDR3 runs 13 residues. The CDR3 nucleotides read TGTGCCTGGAGTCTCGGACAGAACTATGGCTACACCTTC. This translates into CAWSLGQNYGYTF. The full variable domain, with the rest looked up from reference TRBV30 and TRBJ1-2, is SQTIHQWPATLVQPVGSPLSLECTVEGTSNPNLYWYRQAAGRGLQLLFYSVGIGQISSEVPQNLSASRPQDRQFILSSKKLLLSDSGFYLCAWSLGQNYGYTFGSGTRLTVV.

V and J are TRBV19 and TRBJ1-2; TRBD1 is a possible D gene (6 bases). The germline CDR1 and CDR2 sequences are LNHDA and SQIVND (reference sequence). The CDR3 loop spans 13 amino acids. V lost 4 bases, J lost 4 bases, and 10 bases lay in between. CDR3 in DNA: TGTGCCAGTAGTAGGGGACACAGCTATGGCTACACCTTC. Its translation: CASSRGHSYGYTF.

V is TRBV9 and J is TRBJ2-3; TRBD2 agrees at 11 bases. CDR3 size: 18 residues. The J segment lost 1 base and the V segment lost 4 bases, leaving 11 bases of the junction unmatched. The germline CDR1 and CDR2 sequences are SGDLS and YYNGEE. DNA of the CDR3: TGTGCCAGCAGCCCTCTGCTAGCGGGGGGCCTGGGCACAGATACGCAGTATTTT. Its protein product is CASSPLLAGGLGTDTQYF.

The gene calls are TRBV9 and TRBJ2-5; D uncertain. The V end was cut by 0 bases, the J end by 3 bases, with 12 bases between. The CDR3 runs to 15 residues. Germline CDR1 is SGDLS and CDR2 is YYNGEE. CDR3 sequence: CASSVERSPKETQYF. The CDR3 DNA reads as TGTGCCAGCAGCGTAGAAAGGAGCCCGAAAGAGACCCAGTACTTC. Full variable domain (remainder filled in from reference TRBV9 and TRBJ2-5): DSGVTQTPKHLITATGQRVTLRCSPRSGDLSVYWYQQSLDQGLQFLIQYYNGEERAKGNILERFSAQQFPDLHSELNLSSLELGDSALYFCASSVERSPKETQYFGPGTRLLVL.

The J gene is TRBJ1-4, the V gene TRBV9; D is ambiguous. V was trimmed by 4 bases and J by 0 bases, leaving 13 bases between them. Germline-derived CDR1 and CDR2 are SGDLS and YYNGEE. The CDR3 is 16 residues long. The CDR3 region is CASSPTSSATNEKLFF. The CDR3 nucleotides are TGTGCCAGCAGCCCCACGTCGTCAGCAACTAATGAAAAACTGTTTTTT.

The chain joins TRBV9 to TRBJ1-2; D not resolved. With 4 bases removed from V and 6 bases from J, the gap between germline ends came to 13 bases. Per the germline V gene, CDR1 is SGDLS and CDR2 is YYNGEE. The CDR3 sequence is 13 residues long. This CDR3 reads CASSPQTFNGYTF. CDR3 bases: TGTGCCAGCAGCCCACAGACCTTTAATGGCTACACCTTC. Together with reference TRBV9 and TRBJ1-2, the CDR3 gives the full variable domain: DSGVTQTPKHLITATGQRVTLRCSPRSGDLSVYWYQQSLDQGLQFLIQYYNGEERAKGNILERFSAQQFPDLHSELNLSSLELGDSALYFCASSPQTFNGYTFGSGTRLTVV.

This clone was seen a single time. The genes are TRBV7-9 and TRBJ1-2, with 12 bases that match TRBD1. Per the germline V gene, CDR1 is SEHNR and CDR2 is FQNEAQ (reference sequence). J lost 6 bases, V lost 5 bases, and 7 bases had no gene match. This CDR3 has 15 amino acids. The CDR3 coding sequence is TGTGCCAGCAGCCCCGGGACAGGGGGCGTGCATGGCTACACCTTC. Amino acids: CASSPGTGGVHGYTF.

The V and J genes are TRBV9 and TRBJ1-4; maybe TRBD1 (5 bases). The CDR3 is 14 residues long. With 4 bases removed from V and 2 bases from J, the gap between germline ends came to 9 bases. Germline V CDR1 and CDR2: SGDLS, YYNGEE. DNA for the CDR3: TGTGCCAGCAGCCATCAGGGTACTAATGAAAAACTGTTTTTT. Residues: CASSHQGTNEKLFF.

The chain couples TRBV3-1 (or the pseudogene TRBV3-2) to TRBJ1-4; 11 nucleotides match TRBD1. Germline CDR1 and CDR2: LGHDT and YNNKEL (reference sequence). The trim removed 2 bases at V and 6 bases at J, leaving 2 bases unmatched. The CDR3 covers 15 residues. The CDR3 nucleotides read TGTGCCAGCAGCCAAACGGACAGGGGGCATGAAAAACTGTTTTTT. As protein: CASSQTDRGHEKLFF.